One sample yielded the 7 T cell receptor beta chains listed below, sequenced in a study of T cell responses to AZD1222 COVID-19 vaccine. Produced via immunoSEQ multiplex PCR; TCRdb's table is partial and in-frame only. Of more than 150,000 clones listed, 91% are singletons. The source was peripheral blood, collected on day 0 of AZD1222 vaccination. The receptors stem from an adult in good health.

V gene TRBV28 combines with J gene TRBJ1-4; TRBD1 matches at 9 bases. The V gene's germline CDR1 is MDHEN and CDR2 SYDVKM. V was clipped by 5 bases and J by 5 bases; unmatched bases: 6. The CDR3 is 15 amino acids. The CDR3 is CASSQNRGRNEKLFF. The CDR3, as DNA: TGTGCCAGCAGTCAAAACAGGGGGCGCAATGAAAAACTGTTTTTT.

V usage is TRBV5-1 and J usage is TRBJ1-1, with TRBD1 identical over 7 bases. Trimming at V came to 6 bases and at J to 1 base, leaving 3 bases not matched to a gene. This CDR3 has 13 amino acids. CDR1 and CDR2 (germline): SGHRS, YFSETQ. CDR3 loop: CASTGTANTEAFF. CDR3 DNA: TGCGCCAGCACTGGGACAGCGAACACTGAAGCTTTCTTT.

A few counts support this clone. The chain employs TRBV27 and TRBJ1-2; D call uncertain. Trimming took 6 bases from V and 6 from J, leaving 8 bases between them. This CDR3 has 11 residues. Per germline, CDR1 MNHEY and CDR2 SMNVEV (reference sequence). The CDR3 coding sequence is TGTGCCAGCAGGGCGGAGGATGGCTACACCTTC. This sequence encodes CASRAEDGYTF.

The chain couples TRBV3-1 (or the pseudogene TRBV3-2) to TRBJ2-7, with a tentative D call TRBD2 (6 bases). Looked up from germline, CDR1 is LGHDT and CDR2 is YNNKEL (reference sequence). V was trimmed by 4 bases and J by 4 bases, leaving 20 bases between them. The CDR3 is 16 residues long. Here the CDR3 reads CASSPRVGDRGYEQYF. The CDR3 DNA follows: TGTGCCAGCAGCCCGCGCGTGGGGGATCGGGGGTACGAGCAGTACTTC.

The chain uses TRBV27 and TRBJ2-2, with D possibly TRBD2 on 5 matching bases. Trimming removed 6 bases at V and 3 bases at J, with 14 bases between. This CDR3 region has 15 residues. Looked up from germline, CDR1 is MNHEY and CDR2 is SMNVEV (reference sequence). DNA of the CDR3: TGTGCCAGCAGACTGGAGGCAACACACACCGGGGAGCTGTTTTTT. Residues: CASRLEATHTGELFF.

The chain uses TRBV7-2 and TRBJ1-2, with no clear D. The CDR3 contains 14 residues. Trimming removed 1 base from V and 4 bases from J, with 10 bases in between. The germline V gene has CDR1 SGHTA and CDR2 FQGNSA. CDR3 loop: CASSLEGRSYGYTF. DNA for the CDR3: TGTGCCAGCAGCTTAGAGGGCAGAAGCTATGGCTACACCTTC.

In its sample, this clone was seen a few times. The chain is built from TRBV6-2 or TRBV6-3 and TRBJ2-7; 8 bases align to TRBD2. The V and J ends lost 5 bases and 4 bases, in that order; junction bases with no gene match: 13. The CDR3 is made up of 16 amino acids. Germline V gives CDR1 MNHEY, CDR2 SVGEGT. CDR3 amino acids: CASSPLGSGSSYEQYF. The CDR3 nucleotides are TGTGCCAGCAGTCCACTAGGGAGCGGGAGTTCGTACGAGCAGTACTTC.